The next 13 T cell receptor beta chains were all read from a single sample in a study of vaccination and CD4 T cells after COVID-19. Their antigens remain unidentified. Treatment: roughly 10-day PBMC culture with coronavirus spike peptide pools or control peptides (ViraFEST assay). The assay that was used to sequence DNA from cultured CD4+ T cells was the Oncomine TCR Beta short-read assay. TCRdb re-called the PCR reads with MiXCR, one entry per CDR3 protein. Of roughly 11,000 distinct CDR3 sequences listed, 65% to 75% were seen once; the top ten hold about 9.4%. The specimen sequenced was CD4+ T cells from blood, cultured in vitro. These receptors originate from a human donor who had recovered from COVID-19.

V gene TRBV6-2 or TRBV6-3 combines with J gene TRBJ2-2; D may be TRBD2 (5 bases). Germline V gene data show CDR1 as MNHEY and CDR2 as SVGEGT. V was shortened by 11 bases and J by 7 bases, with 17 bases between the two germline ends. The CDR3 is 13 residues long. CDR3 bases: TGTGCCTGCCAGGTTGTAAGCGGCGGGGAGCTGTTTTTT. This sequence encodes CACQVVSGGELFF.

CDR3 DNA: TGTGCCAGTAGTGGGCTCGGACAGGGCCTCACAGATACGCAGTATTTT. This sequence encodes CASSGLGQGLTDTQYF. The V gene is TRBV19, the J gene TRBJ2-3; 8 bases match TRBD1. With 5 bases clipped from V and 2 bases from J, the junction kept 9 bases outside the gene matches. The germline gives CDR1 LNHDA, CDR2 SQIVND (reference sequence). This CDR3 spans 16 amino acids.

For the CDR3, the DNA is TGTGCCAGCATGGGGGGTGCCGGTCAGCCCCAGCATTTT. It specifies CASMGGAGQPQHF. The chain joins TRBV2 to TRBJ1-5, with a possible D match to TRBD1 (5 bases). This CDR3 contains 13 residues. The germline CDR1 and CDR2 sequences are SNHLY and FYNNEI. V shed 7 bases and J shed 6 bases, with 13 bases lying between them. Based on the CDR3 plus reference TRBV2 and TRBJ1-5, the full variable domain is EPEVTQTPSHQVTQMGQEVILRCVPISNHLYFYWYRQILGQKVEFLVSFYNNEISEKSEIFDDQFSVERPDGSNFTLKIRSTKLEDSAMYFCASMGGAGQPQHFGDGTRLSIL.

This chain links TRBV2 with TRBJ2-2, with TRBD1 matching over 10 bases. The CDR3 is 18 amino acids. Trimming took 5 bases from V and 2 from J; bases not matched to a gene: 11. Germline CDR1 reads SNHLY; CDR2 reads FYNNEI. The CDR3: CASSKTGGASANTGELFF. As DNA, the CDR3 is TGTGCCAGCAGTAAGACAGGGGGCGCGTCTGCTAACACCGGGGAGCTGTTTTTT. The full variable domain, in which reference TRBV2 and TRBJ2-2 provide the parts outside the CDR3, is EPEVTQTPSHQVTQMGQEVILRCVPISNHLYFYWYRQILGQKVEFLVSFYNNEISEKSEIFDDQFSVERPDGSNFTLKIRSTKLEDSAMYFCASSKTGGASANTGELFFGEGSRLTVL.

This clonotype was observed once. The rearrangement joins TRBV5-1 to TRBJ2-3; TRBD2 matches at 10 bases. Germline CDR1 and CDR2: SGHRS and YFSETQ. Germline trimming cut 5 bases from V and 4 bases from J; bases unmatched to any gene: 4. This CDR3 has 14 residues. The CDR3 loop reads CASSSGRFADTQYF. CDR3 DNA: TGCGCCAGCAGTAGCGGGAGGTTCGCAGATACGCAGTATTTT.

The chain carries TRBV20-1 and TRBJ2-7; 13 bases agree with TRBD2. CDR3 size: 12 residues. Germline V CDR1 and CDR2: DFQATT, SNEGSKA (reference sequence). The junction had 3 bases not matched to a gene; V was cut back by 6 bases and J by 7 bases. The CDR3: CSARTSGREQYF. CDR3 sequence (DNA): TGCAGTGCCAGGACTAGCGGGAGAGAGCAGTACTTC.

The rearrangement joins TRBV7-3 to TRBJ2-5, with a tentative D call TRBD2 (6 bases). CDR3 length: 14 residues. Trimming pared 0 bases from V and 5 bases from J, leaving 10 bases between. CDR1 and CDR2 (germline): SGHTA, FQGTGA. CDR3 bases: TGTGCCAGCAGCTTAACGGCGGGGCTGGAGACCCAGTACTTC. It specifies CASSLTAGLETQYF.

CDR3 protein: CASLGGGYNEQFF. The CDR3 coding sequence is TGTGCCAGCCTCGGGGGAGGCTACAATGAGCAGTTCTTC. The V call is TRBV6-1, the J call TRBJ2-1; D perhaps matches TRBD2 (6 bases). There are 13 residues in the CDR3. Trimming removed 8 bases at V and 3 bases at J, with 11 bases between. Germline CDR1 reads MNHNS; CDR2 reads SASEGT.

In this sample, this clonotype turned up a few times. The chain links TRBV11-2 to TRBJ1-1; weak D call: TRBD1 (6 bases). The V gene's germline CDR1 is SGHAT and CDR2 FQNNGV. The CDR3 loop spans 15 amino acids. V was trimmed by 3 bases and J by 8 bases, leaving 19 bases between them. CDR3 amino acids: CASSFNRGRGGEAFF. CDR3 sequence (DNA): TGTGCCAGCAGCTTTAACAGAGGCAGGGGTGGGGAAGCTTTCTTT.

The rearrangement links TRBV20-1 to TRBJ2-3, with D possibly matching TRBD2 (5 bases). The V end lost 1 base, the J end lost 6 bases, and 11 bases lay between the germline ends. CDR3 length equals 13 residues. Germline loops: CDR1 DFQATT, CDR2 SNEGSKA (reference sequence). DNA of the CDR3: TGCAGTGCTAGAGCAGGCCCGGGGGATACGCAGTATTTT. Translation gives CSARAGPGDTQYF.

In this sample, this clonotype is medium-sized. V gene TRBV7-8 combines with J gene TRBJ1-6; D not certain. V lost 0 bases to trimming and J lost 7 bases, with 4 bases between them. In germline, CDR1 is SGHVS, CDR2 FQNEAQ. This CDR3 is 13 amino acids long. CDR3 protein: CASSLADNSPLHF. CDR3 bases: TGTGCCAGCAGCTTAGCAGACAATTCACCCCTCCACTTT. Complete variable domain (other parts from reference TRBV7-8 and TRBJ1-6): GAGVSQSPRYKVAKRGQDVALRCDPISGHVSLFWYQQALGQGPEFLTYFQNEAQLDKSGLPSDRFFAERPEGSVSTLKIQRTQQEDSAVYLCASSLADNSPLHFGNGTRLTVT.

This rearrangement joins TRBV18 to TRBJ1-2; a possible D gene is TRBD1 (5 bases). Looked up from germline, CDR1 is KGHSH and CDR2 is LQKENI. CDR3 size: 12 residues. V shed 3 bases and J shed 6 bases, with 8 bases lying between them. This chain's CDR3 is CASSPREDGYTF. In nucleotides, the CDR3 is TGTGCCAGCTCACCCAGGGAGGATGGCTACACCTTC.

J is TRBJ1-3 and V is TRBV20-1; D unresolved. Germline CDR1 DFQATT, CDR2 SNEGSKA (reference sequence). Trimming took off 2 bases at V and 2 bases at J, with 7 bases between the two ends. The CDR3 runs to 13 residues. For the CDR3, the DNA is TGCAGTGCTAGACAGATTGCTGGAAACACCATATATTTT. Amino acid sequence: CSARQIAGNTIYF.